Below, 23 T cell receptor beta chains from the same sample are listed, as sequenced in a study of shared clonotypes between healthy human individuals. Assay: immunoSEQ multiplex PCR; the TCRdb copy retains only in-frame clones and omits some. The sample records 2 million to 2.5 million clones, approximately 94% being singletons. The sequenced material came from naive CD4+ T cells sorted from blood. Subset given: CD45RA+ positively selected. These receptors originate from a man aged 18 to 30 in good health.

The chain joins TRBV7-9 to TRBJ1-5; D not resolved. This CDR3 is built from 13 residues. In germline, CDR1 is SEHNR, CDR2 FQNEAQ (reference sequence). Trimming took off 5 bases at V and 6 bases at J, with 11 bases between the two ends. The CDR3 is CASSPGAGQPQHF. CDR3 coding DNA: TGTGCCAGCAGCCCTGGTGCGGGTCAGCCCCAGCATTTT.

The V call is TRBV18, the J call TRBJ1-5; D remains unclear. The V end lost 2 bases, the J end lost 3 bases, and 11 bases lay between the germline ends. Germline values: CDR1 KGHSH, CDR2 LQKENI. This CDR3 spans 15 amino acids. CDR3 in DNA: TGTGCCAGCTCACCATTCGCCCAGATCAATCAGCCCCAGCATTTT. Protein sequence: CASSPFAQINQPQHF.

The rearrangement links TRBV6-4 to TRBJ2-7; D possibly corresponds to TRBD2 (5 bases). The germline gives CDR1 MRHNA, CDR2 SNTAGT. The CDR3 sequence is 13 residues long. The V and J ends lost 3 bases and 6 bases respectively, with 12 bases between them. Here the CDR3 DNA reads TGTGCCAGCAGTGAAATTAGAGGGAGCGAGCAGTACTTC. Translated, it gives CASSEIRGSEQYF.

The CDR3 reads CASSTQGGAEAFF. In DNA, the CDR3 is TGTGCCAGCAGCACGCAGGGGGGAGCTGAAGCTTTCTTT. J is TRBJ1-1 and V is TRBV7-2, with TRBD1 matching 7 bases. V lost 5 bases, J lost 6 bases, and 6 bases stayed unmatched. Germline values: CDR1 SGHTA, CDR2 FQGNSA. CDR3 length: 13 amino acids.

The chain links TRBV6-5 to TRBJ1-1; a possible D gene is TRBD1 (6 bases). The CDR3 totals 14 residues. The V end lost 8 bases, the J end lost 0 bases, and 13 bases lay between the germline ends. CDR1 is MNHEY, CDR2 SVGAGI, per germline. The CDR3 coding sequence is TGTGCCAGCGGAAAGACAGGCGTGAACACTGAAGCTTTCTTT. It translates to CASGKTGVNTEAFF.

Here the CDR3 DNA reads TGTGCCAGCAGCTTAGTGGTGGGGGAGGCCGCTGAAGCTTTCTTT. It translates to CASSLVVGEAAEAFF. This chain uses TRBV7-9 with TRBJ1-1; a weak D match, TRBD1 (5 bases). V was pared by 1 base and J by 6 bases, with 15 bases between. Germline V gene sequence: CDR1 SEHNR, CDR2 FQNEAQ (reference sequence). CDR3 length: 15 amino acids.

The gene calls are TRBV6-1 and TRBJ1-1, with D unresolved. This CDR3 comprises 13 residues. Trimming removed 6 bases from V and 4 bases from J, with 12 bases in between. CDR1 MNHNS and CDR2 SASEGT come from the germline V gene. The CDR3 loop is CASRQTTITEAFF. CDR3 coding DNA: TGTGCCAGCAGACAGACAACAATCACTGAAGCTTTCTTT.

This clone has a single count. The chain is built from TRBV5-5 and TRBJ2-5, with 7 nucleotides matching TRBD1. Germline V CDR1 and CDR2: SGHKS, YYEKEE (reference sequence). V was clipped by 5 bases and J by 2 bases; unmatched bases: 6. The CDR3 sequence is 14 residues long. CDR3 in amino acids: CASRLGQPQETQYF. The CDR3 DNA sequence: TGTGCCAGCAGGCTGGGACAGCCTCAAGAGACCCAGTACTTC.

The CDR3 bases are TGCGCCAGCAGCCAAGCGGCTGCACAGGTTACCTACGAGCAGTACTTC. It translates to CASSQAAAQVTYEQYF. J is TRBJ2-7 and V is TRBV4-3, with D maybe TRBD1 (5 bases). The CDR3 covers 16 residues. V lost 1 base and J lost 2, with 15 bases in between. Germline CDR1 is LGHNA and CDR2 is YSLEER.

The chain uses TRBV28 and TRBJ2-3, with D possibly TRBD2 on 5 matching bases. The CDR3 has 14 residues. Germline assignment: CDR1 MDHEN and CDR2 SYDVKM. V was trimmed by 2 bases and J by 6 bases, leaving 12 bases between them. The CDR3 loop is CASSLIEGADTQYF. The CDR3 DNA follows: TGTGCCAGCAGTTTAATAGAGGGTGCGGATACGCAGTATTTT.

The chain carries TRBV6-1 and TRBJ2-6; TRBD1 or TRBD2 may be the D gene (6 bases each). CDR1 MNHNS and CDR2 SASEGT come from the germline V gene. V dropped 8 bases and J dropped 12 bases, with 17 bases sitting between them. The CDR3 length is 13 residues. CDR3 amino acids: CASLGVGGSVLTF. CDR3 bases: TGTGCCAGCCTTGGGGTCGGGGGCTCCGTCCTGACTTTC.

The chain recombines TRBV11-2 with TRBJ2-7, with a weak D call TRBD2 (6 bases). CDR3 length: 14 residues. Germline V CDR1 and CDR2: SGHAT, FQNNGV. V lost 5 bases to trimming and J lost 2 bases, with 13 bases between them. CDR3 sequence (DNA): TGTGCCAGCAGCATTAGCGGACTTCCCTACGAGCAGTACTTC. It translates to CASSISGLPYEQYF.

This clone was seen just once. This CDR3 is also generated by other DNA sequences in the sample. The chain has TRBV7-3 and TRBJ2-2; 8 nucleotides agree with TRBD1. CDR3 length: 15 residues. Trimming cost V 5 bases and J 1 base; bases outside gene matches: 3. The germline CDR1 and CDR2 sequences are SGHTA and FQGTGA. CDR3 protein: CASSPDRVNTGELFF. The CDR3 DNA reads TGTGCCAGCAGCCCGGACAGGGTGAACACCGGGGAGCTGTTTTTT.

The chain is built from TRBV9 and TRBJ1-1, with D possibly being TRBD1 (6 bases). Between the trimmed V and J ends, which lost 0 bases and 4 bases, there was a span of 16 bases. Germline-derived CDR1 and CDR2 are SGDLS and YYNGEE. CDR3 length equals 16 residues. This CDR3 is CASSVGPQGRGTEAFF. CDR3 DNA sequence: TGTGCCAGCAGCGTAGGTCCCCAGGGGAGGGGCACTGAAGCTTTCTTT. The full variable domain, completed using reference TRBV9 and TRBJ1-1, is DSGVTQTPKHLITATGQRVTLRCSPRSGDLSVYWYQQSLDQGLQFLIQYYNGEERAKGNILERFSAQQFPDLHSELNLSSLELGDSALYFCASSVGPQGRGTEAFFGQGTRLTVV.

V usage is TRBV5-6 and J usage is TRBJ2-1, with D perhaps TRBD2 (5 bases). Deletions cut 4 bases from V and 5 bases from J, with 7 bases between. The CDR3 runs to 12 residues. CDR1 SGHDT and CDR2 YYEEEE come from the germline V gene. CDR3 nucleotides: TGTGCCAGCAGCAACGGGAACAATGAGCAGTTCTTC. Translation gives CASSNGNNEQFF.

V is TRBV30 and J is TRBJ1-3, with D hard to call. Trimming took off 0 bases at V and 1 base at J, with 7 bases between the two ends. Looked up from germline, CDR1 is GTSNPN and CDR2 is SVGIG (reference sequence). The CDR3 runs 14 residues. CDR3: CAWSVQLSGNTIYF. In DNA form, the CDR3 reads TGTGCCTGGAGTGTACAGCTGTCTGGAAACACCATATATTTT.

The J gene is TRBJ2-5, the V gene TRBV7-9; tentatively, D is TRBD1 (5 bases). Trimming stripped 5 bases from V and 0 bases from J, with 13 bases between. The CDR3 contains 15 residues. CDR1 SEHNR and CDR2 FQNEAQ come from the germline V gene (reference sequence). DNA for the CDR3: TGTGCCAGCAGCCCCATGGGGCAGAACCAAGAGACCCAGTACTTC. It translates to CASSPMGQNQETQYF.

This chain links TRBV30 with TRBJ1-1; 9 bases map to TRBD1. Trimming removed 5 bases from V and 3 bases from J; junction bases left unmatched: 7. The CDR3 is 14 amino acids. Germline loops: CDR1 GTSNPN, CDR2 SVGIG (reference sequence). CDR3 in amino acids: CAWCRDRVDTEAFF. Written as DNA, the CDR3 is TGTGCCTGGTGTAGGGACAGGGTAGACACTGAAGCTTTCTTT.

The V and J genes are TRBV4-3 and TRBJ2-1; TRBD2 agrees at 10 bases. CDR1 LGHNA and CDR2 YSLEER come from the germline V gene. The CDR3 is 16 amino acids. V dropped 1 base and J dropped 10; count of bases not matched to a gene: 10. The CDR3 loop is CASSQVWLAGAGEQFF. DNA for the CDR3: TGCGCCAGCAGCCAAGTATGGCTAGCGGGAGCAGGGGAGCAGTTCTTC.

The rearrangement uses TRBV6-1 and TRBJ2-3, with 8 bases fitting TRBD2. The CDR3 is 14 residues long. Germline V CDR1 and CDR2: MNHNS, SASEGT. Germline trimming cut 4 bases from V and 2 bases from J; bases unmatched to any gene: 2. CDR3 bases: TGTGCCAGCAGTGCGGGACTAGTCACAGATACGCAGTATTTT. It yields the protein CASSAGLVTDTQYF.

J is TRBJ2-3 and V is TRBV21-1; the table's TRBD1 call for D was not verified on the DNA. TRBV21-1 is reported as a pseudogene. The CDR3 spans 16 residues. The CDR3 DNA follows: TGTGCCAGCAGCGGCCCGGGACAGGGGGAGGAAGATACGCAGTATTTT. As protein: CASSGPGQGEEDTQYF.

The CDR3 sequence: CAWRTGGVNTEAFF. The CDR3, as DNA: TGTGCCTGGAGGACAGGGGGCGTGAACACTGAAGCTTTCTTT. V usage is TRBV30 and J usage is TRBJ1-1; 10 bases are shared with TRBD1. The V gene's germline CDR1 is GTSNPN and CDR2 SVGIG (reference sequence). This CDR3 is 14 amino acids long. V shed 3 bases, J shed 0 bases, and the junction held 1 base outside the gene matches.

V gene TRBV9 combines with J gene TRBJ2-3; 12 nucleotides align to TRBD2. Trimming took 3 bases from V and 2 from J; bases not matched to a gene: 4. Germline CDR1 and CDR2: SGDLS and YYNGEE. CDR3 size: 16 residues. CDR3 DNA sequence: TGTGCCAGCAGCGCCACTAGCGGGAGGTCCACAGATACGCAGTATTTT. Its protein product is CASSATSGRSTDTQYF. Filled out from reference TRBV9 and TRBJ2-3, the complete variable domain reads DSGVTQTPKHLITATGQRVTLRCSPRSGDLSVYWYQQSLDQGLQFLIQYYNGEERAKGNILERFSAQQFPDLHSELNLSSLELGDSALYFCASSATSGRSTDTQYFGPGTRLTVL.